This TCR beta chain was found in a study of blood T cell repertoires in COVID-19. Profiling relied on immunoSEQ multiplex PCR, and the TCRdb table lists in-frame clones only, not all of them. The sample comprises 350,000 to 450,000 clones, around 89% of which are singletons, and about 1.1% rests with the top ten. Allocation to cohorts depended on clinical history reported by the participants. Each recovered donor of Cohort 3 presented with two negative PCRs, clearance, or symptom resolution. The V and J ends lost 6 bases and 9 bases, in that order; junction bases with no gene match: 10. CDR3 size: 14 residues. Germline V lookup: CDR1 SQVTM, CDR2 ANQGSEA.

The origin of this receptor is a man aged 30 to 39 who had recovered from COVID-19. The chain links TRBV29-1 to TRBJ2-1, with 11 bases aligning to TRBD2. What was sequenced was PBMCs or T cells enriched from blood (not recorded which). CDR3 loop: CSVVTSGRSSEQFF. For the CDR3, the DNA is TGCAGCGTGGTTACTAGCGGGAGAAGTAGTGAGCAGTTCTTC.